Included here is one T cell receptor (beta chain) sequence, with context. The sample is drawn from a study of T cell responses to AZD1222 COVID-19 vaccine. Sequencing used immunoSEQ multiplex PCR; TCRdb keeps in-frame clones, though not all of them. The sample contains approximately 60,000 clones, roughly 88% of which appear only once. V lost 0 bases and J 3 bases, leaving 12 bases between the germline ends. This CDR3 is built from 15 residues. Germline V lookup: CDR1 SGHRS, CDR2 YFSETQ. The source material was peripheral blood, sampled on day 0 of AZD1222 vaccination. The TCR comes from an adult in good health. The V and J genes are TRBV5-1 and TRBJ2-5; D may be TRBD2 (5 bases). CDR3 region: CASSLAGIAEETQYF. As DNA, the CDR3 is TGCGCCAGCAGCTTGGCCGGGATTGCAGAAGAGACCCAGTACTTC.